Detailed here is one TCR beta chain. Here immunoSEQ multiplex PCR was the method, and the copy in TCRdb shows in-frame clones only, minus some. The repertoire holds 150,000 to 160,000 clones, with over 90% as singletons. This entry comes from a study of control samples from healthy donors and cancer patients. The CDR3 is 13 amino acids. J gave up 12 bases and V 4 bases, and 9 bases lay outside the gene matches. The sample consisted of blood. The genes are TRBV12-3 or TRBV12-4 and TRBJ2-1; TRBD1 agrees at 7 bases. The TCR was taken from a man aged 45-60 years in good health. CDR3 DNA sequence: TGTGCCAGCAGTTCCCGACAGGGAATGGGGCAGTTCTTC. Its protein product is CASSSRQGMGQFF.